This TCR beta chain is drawn from a study of blood T cells in healthy people across ages. This clonotype was recorded once. A minimum of 5 micrograms of total RNA was extracted per sample. This CDR3 is 16 amino acids long. The germline V gene encodes CDR1 MNHEY and CDR2 SVGAGI. V was pared by 0 bases and J by 9 bases, with 10 bases of the junction left unmatched. The authors ran a second PCR of about 6 to 11 cycles using a sample-barcoded 5' primer and a J-beta primer mix. Each cDNA molecule carried a tag from a template-switch adaptor that contained 12 random nucleotides. Per-sample output comprised a minimum of 2.5 million paired-end reads containing CDR3. TCRdb re-derived calls from the 5' RACE reads in MiXCR, one entry per CDR3 protein. The data contain 910,000 or so distinct CDR3 sequences, roughly 51% of them singletons.

The sample comprised blood. This receptor was obtained from a woman aged 55-69 years in good health. V and J are TRBV6-5 and TRBJ2-1; 8 bases agree with TRBD2. The CDR3 sequence is CASSYSAGGRSFEQFF. The CDR3 coding sequence is TGTGCCAGCAGTTACTCGGCGGGCGGGAGGAGCTTTGAGCAGTTCTTC.